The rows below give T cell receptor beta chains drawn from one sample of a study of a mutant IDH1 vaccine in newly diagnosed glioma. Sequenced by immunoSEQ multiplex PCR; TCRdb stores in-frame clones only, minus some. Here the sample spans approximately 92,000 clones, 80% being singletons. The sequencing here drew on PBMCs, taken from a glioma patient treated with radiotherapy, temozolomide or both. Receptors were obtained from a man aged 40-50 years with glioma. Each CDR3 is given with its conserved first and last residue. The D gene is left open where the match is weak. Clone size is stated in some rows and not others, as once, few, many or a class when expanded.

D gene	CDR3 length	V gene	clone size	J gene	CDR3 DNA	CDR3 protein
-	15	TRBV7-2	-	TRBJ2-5	TGTGCCAGCAGCTTAGACCTGGTGGGACGAGAGACCCAGTACTTC	CASSLDLVGRETQYF
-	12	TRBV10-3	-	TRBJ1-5	TGTGCCATCAGTGACGACAGAACGGCCCAGCATTTT	CAISDDRTAQHF
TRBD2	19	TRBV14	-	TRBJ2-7	TGTGCCAGCAGCCAAGAAGGGGGGTCCCTAGCGGGGGGCCGTTACGAGCAGTACTTC	CASSQEGGSLAGGRYEQYF
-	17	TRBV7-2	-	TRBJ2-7	TGTGCCAGCAGCTTAGACTTCGCGGTTCGGGATGGGGTGGGGCAGTACTTC	CASSLDFAVRDGVGQYF
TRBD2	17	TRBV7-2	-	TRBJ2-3	TGTGCCAGCAGCCCAGTGGGTGGTGCGGGAGGCCGTGAGACGCAGTATTTT	CASSPVGGAGGRETQYF
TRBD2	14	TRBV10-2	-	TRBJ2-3	TGCGCCAGCAGTAGCCGGGGGGGCACAGATACGCAGTATTTT	CASSSRGGTDTQYF
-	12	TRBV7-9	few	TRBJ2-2	TGTGCCAGCAACACTCCAACCGGGGAGCTGTTTTTT	CASNTPTGELFF
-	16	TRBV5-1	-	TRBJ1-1	TGCGCCAGCAGCCCCGATCTGGGGTGGGGGAACACTGAAGCTTTCTTT	CASSPDLGWGNTEAFF
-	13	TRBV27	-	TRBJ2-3	TGTGCCAGCAGTTATAGGGCAGAAGATACGCAGTATTTT	CASSYRAEDTQYF
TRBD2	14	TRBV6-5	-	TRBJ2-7	TGTGCCAGCAGTCAAGTAGCGGGACCCTACGAGCAGTACTTC	CASSQVAGPYEQYF
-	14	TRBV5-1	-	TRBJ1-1	TGCGCCAGCAGCCCCTCTGGGGGGAACACTGAAGCTTTCTTT	CASSPSGGNTEAFF
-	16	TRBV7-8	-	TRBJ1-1	TGTGCCAGCAGCTTACTTCAAGTCACAGGGAGCGGTGAAGCTTTCTTT	CASSLLQVTGSGEAFF
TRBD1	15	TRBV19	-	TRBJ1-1	TGTGCCAGTAGTCCGCGGACAGGCAGTAACACTGAAGCTTTCTTT	CASSPRTGSNTEAFF
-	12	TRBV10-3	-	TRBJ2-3	TGTGCCATCAGCTCGGGGACAGATACGCAGTATTTT	CAISSGTDTQYF
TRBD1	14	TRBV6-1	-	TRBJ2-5	TGTGCCAGCAGTACAGGGGGCGCCGAAGAGACCCAGTACTTC	CASSTGGAEETQYF
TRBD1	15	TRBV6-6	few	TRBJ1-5	TGTGCCAGCAGCACGGACAGGGAGCTCCATCAGCCCCAGCATTTT	CASSTDRELHQPQHF
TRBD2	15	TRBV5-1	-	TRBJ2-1	TGCGCCAGCAGCAGCGGGGGACTAGTCGCCAATGAGCAGTTCTTC	CASSSGGLVANEQFF
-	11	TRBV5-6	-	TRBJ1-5	TGTGCCAGCAGCCCAAGAGAGCCCCAGCATTTT	CASSPREPQHF
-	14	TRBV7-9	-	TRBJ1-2	TGTGCCAGCAGCCTCGGGACGGTGAACTATGGCTACACCTTC	CASSLGTVNYGYTF
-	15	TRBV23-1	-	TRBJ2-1	TGCGCCAGCAGACCAACAGAGGACTCCTACAATGAGCAGTTCTTC	CASRPTEDSYNEQFF
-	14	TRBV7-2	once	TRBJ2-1	TGTGCCAGCAGCCCCGTAGGATTTGGAGGTGAGCAGTTCTTC	CASSPVGFGGEQFF
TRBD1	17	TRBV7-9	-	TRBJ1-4	TGTGCCAGCAGCTTAGCGAGACAGGGGGCGCGTAAGGAAAAACTGTTTTTT	CASSLARQGARKEKLFF
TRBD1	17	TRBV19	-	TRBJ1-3	TGTGCCAGTAGGACTTACAATCAGGGGGCGGCTGGAAACACCATATATTTT	CASRTYNQGAAGNTIYF
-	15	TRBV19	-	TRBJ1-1	TGTGCCAGTAGTAGAGGGGGGAAGGTGAACACTGAAGCTTTCTTT	CASSRGGKVNTEAFF
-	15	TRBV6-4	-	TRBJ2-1	TGTGCCAGCAGTGAATTGAGGGACTCCTACAATGAGCAGTTCTTC	CASSELRDSYNEQFF
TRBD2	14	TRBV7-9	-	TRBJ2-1	TGTGCCAGCAGCTTAACGGGAGGGGGTAATGAGCAGTTCTTC	CASSLTGGGNEQFF
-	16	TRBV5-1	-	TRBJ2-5	TGCGCCAGCAGCTTGAACAGGGTTGGGGATTGGGAGACCCAGTACTTC	CASSLNRVGDWETQYF
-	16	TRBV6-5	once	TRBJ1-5	TGTGCCAGCAGTTACTCAGGGAACGGAATAAGTCAGCCCCAGCATTTT	CASSYSGNGISQPQHF
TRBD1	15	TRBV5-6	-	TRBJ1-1	TGTGCCAGCAGATCTGCTGTGGGACAGCCCACTGAAGCTTTCTTT	CASRSAVGQPTEAFF